This T cell receptor (beta chain) was found in a study of blood T cell repertoires in COVID-19. The wider study: The United States, Italy and Spain were the sources of the acute and convalescent COVID-19 samples. T cells, B-cell-depleted T cells, or PBMCs supplied cDNA or gDNA.

Trimming left V 5 bases short and J 3 bases short, with 13 bases between. There are 14 residues in the CDR3. Per germline, CDR1 SGHAT and CDR2 FQNNGV. Per the authors' pipeline: Amplification of reference gene primers provided the estimated nucleated cell counts. Clones were sequenced by immunoSEQ multiplex PCR, and TCRdb holds only the in-frame ones, with some missing. The V and J calls and clone size come from that table; D and trimming were worked out from the DNA. The repertoire holds roughly 670,000 clones, with about 87% as singletons. This sequence was found in a woman between 18 and 29 years old with acute or convalescent COVID-19. The sequenced sample was peripheral blood. The J gene is TRBJ1-1, the V gene TRBV11-2; D may be TRBD1 (5 bases). The DNA of the CDR3 is TGTGCCAGCAGCCACCAGGGTGGGGACACTGAAGCTTTCTTT. Translated: CASSHQGGDTEAFF.